This T cell receptor (beta chain) was obtained from a study of blood T cells in healthy people across ages. Germline values: CDR1 SNHLY, CDR2 FYNNEI. This CDR3 spans 16 amino acids. Trimming removed 0 bases at V and 0 bases at J, with 12 bases between. The use of a sample-barcoded 5' primer and a J-beta primer mix characterized a second PCR of about 6 to 12 cycles. TCRdb itself ran the 5' RACE reads through MiXCR, one entry per CDR3 protein. Seen here are some 1,000,000 distinct CDR3 sequences, 20% to 25% observed once, and the top ten hold 0.65% to 0.75%. The sample also formed part of further work on T cells of mothers and their children. From that study: The overlap seen between related mothers and children slightly exceeded that of unrelated pairs, though not significantly. No clone of persistent microchimeric T cells was detected.

The sequenced material came from blood. The sequence was obtained from a girl aged 2-15 years in good health. This sequence joins TRBV2 and TRBJ2-7, with a tentative D call TRBD1 (6 bases). For the CDR3, the DNA is TGTGCCAGCAGTGAAGCTCAGGGGTCCTTCTCCTACGAGCAGTACTTC. Its translation: CASSEAQGSFSYEQYF.